This T cell receptor beta chain comes out of a study of blood T cell repertoires in COVID-19. Study at large: Sources were T cells, B-cell-depleted T cells, or PBMCs; the material itself was cDNA or gDNA.

This table comes from immunoSEQ multiplex PCR, and its TCRdb copy is limited to in-frame clones, with some not included. The sample yields roughly 280,000 clones, approximately 86% seen once. V was clipped by 4 bases and J by 4 bases; unmatched bases: 8. The CDR3 spans 15 residues. The germline gives CDR1 SGHRS, CDR2 YFSETQ. What was sequenced was peripheral blood. The V gene is TRBV5-1, the J gene TRBJ2-5; 9 positions match TRBD2. The TCR comes from a man aged 30 to 39 with active or convalescent COVID-19. CDR3 nucleotides: TGCGCCAGCAGCCGAGCGGGGGGCCTCGCAGAGACCCAGTACTTC. Protein sequence: CASSRAGGLAETQYF.